This T cell receptor beta chain was sequenced in a study of blood T cells in healthy people across ages. Primers used in a second PCR of about 6 to 12 cycles were a sample-barcoded 5' primer and a J-beta primer mix. TCRdb passed the 5' RACE reads through MiXCR, listing each CDR3 protein once. The table lists 800,000 or so distinct CDR3 sequences, around 25% of them singletons. The CDR3 runs to 16 residues. Trimming took 8 bases from V and 4 from J; bases not matched to a gene: 15. Germline-derived CDR1 and CDR2 are MDHEN and SYDVKM. This clonotype came up a few times. This sample was also put to use in a study of T cells of mothers and their children.

V and J are TRBV28 and TRBJ2-5, with 8 nucleotides matching TRBD2. The sample was blood. This TCR came from a boy aged 5 to 17 in good health. The CDR3 DNA reads as TGTGCCAGCGGACTTAAAGGGTCGGGGGGGCGAGAGACCCAGTACTTC. Translated, it gives CASGLKGSGGRETQYF.